These 15 T cell receptor beta chains came from one sample sequenced in a study of OX40 agonist ivuxolimab in advanced cancers. TCRdb's copy holds only in-frame clones and misses some; the assay was immunoSEQ multiplex PCR. The sample holds some 70,000 clones, roughly 87% seen once. The input for sequencing was CD4+ or CD8+ T cells sorted from blood, taken in a trial of the OX40 agonist ivuxolimab. Receptor source: an adult with an advanced solid tumor such as melanoma, head and neck, liver or kidney cancer.

The genes are TRBV19 and TRBJ2-5, with 8 bases fitting TRBD1. Unmatched junction bases numbered 8, after V lost 3 bases and J lost 5 bases. The CDR3 consists of 15 residues. Germline CDR1 LNHDA, CDR2 SQIVND (reference sequence). The CDR3 DNA is TGTGCCAGTAGTATTCTAGGACAGGGCGGGGAGACCCAGTACTTC. Amino acid sequence: CASSILGQGGETQYF.

In this sample, this clone turned up many times. The chain combines TRBV2 with TRBJ1-2; maybe TRBD1 (5 bases). Germline V gene data show CDR1 as SNHLY and CDR2 as FYNNEI. The V and J ends lost 8 bases and 4 bases respectively, with 11 bases between them. The CDR3 spans 12 residues. The CDR3 sequence: CASLEGPYGYTF. Here the CDR3 DNA reads TGTGCCAGCTTGGAGGGACCCTATGGCTACACCTTC.

The gene calls are TRBV10-2 and TRBJ1-2; D remains ambiguous. This CDR3 contains 11 residues. Germline V CDR1 and CDR2: WSHSY, SAAADI. V dropped 6 bases and J dropped 4 bases, with 6 bases sitting between them. Here the CDR3 reads CASRKTYGYTF. The CDR3 DNA reads as TGCGCCAGCAGGAAAACCTATGGCTACACCTTC.

This clone was observed a handful of times. The chain couples TRBV10-1 to TRBJ1-5, with D tentatively TRBD1 (5 bases). The length of the CDR3 is 13 residues. Looked up from germline, CDR1 is WNHNN and CDR2 is SYGVQD (reference sequence). The V end lost 7 bases, the J end lost 3 bases, and 10 bases lay between the germline ends. CDR3 region: CASNAGNNQPQHF. For the CDR3, the DNA is TGCGCCAGCAATGCAGGGAACAATCAGCCCCAGCATTTT.

The rearrangement joins TRBV7-9 to TRBJ2-1, with 11 bases that match TRBD2. The J segment lost 0 bases and the V segment lost 5 bases, leaving 0 bases of the junction unmatched. Germline CDR1 SEHNR, CDR2 FQNEAQ (reference sequence). This CDR3 is 15 amino acids long. DNA of the CDR3: TGTGCCAGCAGCACTAGCGGGAGCTCCTACAATGAGCAGTTCTTC. This encodes CASSTSGSSYNEQFF.

This chain joins TRBV30 and TRBJ2-7, with D perhaps being TRBD1 or TRBD2 (6 bases each). This CDR3 comprises 14 residues. The ends were cut back, 6 bases at V and 4 bases at J, with 19 bases in the middle. Per germline, CDR1 GTSNPN and CDR2 SVGIG (reference sequence). Here the CDR3 reads CACLLSRGPYEQYF. In nucleotides, the CDR3 is TGTGCCTGCCTGCTGTCACGGGGGCCTTACGAGCAGTACTTC.

The chain links TRBV27 to TRBJ2-7; D gene unclear. This CDR3 has 12 amino acids. Germline CDR1 is MNHEY and CDR2 is SMNVEV (reference sequence). Trimming took 3 bases from V and 7 from J, leaving 10 bases between them. Here the CDR3 reads CASSFSGREQYF. CDR3 bases: TGTGCCAGCAGTTTCTCAGGACGAGAGCAGTACTTC.

The rearrangement uses TRBV5-1 and TRBJ2-5; D gene ambiguous. CDR1 and CDR2 (germline): SGHRS, YFSETQ. With 3 bases removed from V and 4 bases from J, the gap between germline ends came to 16 bases. The CDR3 is made up of 15 amino acids. Written as DNA, the CDR3 is TGCGCCAGCAGCTCGGGTTTGGGTCTGGGAGAGACCCAGTACTTC. This codes for CASSSGLGLGETQYF.

V gene TRBV5-1 combines with J gene TRBJ2-7, with 9 positions matching TRBD2. Trimming removed 3 bases from V and 2 bases from J; junction bases left unmatched: 6. CDR3 size: 15 residues. The germline gives CDR1 SGHRS, CDR2 YFSETQ. Here the CDR3 DNA reads TGCGCCAGCAGCTGGTTAAGCGGGGGGACCTACGAGCAGTACTTC. Its protein is CASSWLSGGTYEQYF. Looking up the rest from reference TRBV5-1 and TRBJ2-7 gives the full variable domain: KAGVTQTPRYLIKTRGQQVTLSCSPISGHRSVSWYQQTPGQGLQFLFEYFSETQRNKGNFPGRFSGRQFSNSRSEMNVSTLELGDSALYLCASSWLSGGTYEQYFGPGTRLTVT.

This chain links TRBV9 with TRBJ2-1; 11 nucleotides match TRBD2. This CDR3 is 18 amino acids long. V dropped 1 base and J dropped 2; count of bases not matched to a gene: 8. CDR1 and CDR2 (germline): SGDLS, YYNGEE. CDR3 bases: TGTGCCAGCAGCGTATCCCCGGGACTAGCGGCTCCCTACAATGAGCAGTTCTTC. As protein: CASSVSPGLAAPYNEQFF.

This chain uses TRBV15 with TRBJ1-2, with 11 bases identical to TRBD1. V shed 1 base and J 0 bases; nucleotides not matched to a gene: 4. This CDR3 is built from 17 residues. Germline V CDR1 and CDR2: LNHNV, YYDKDF (reference sequence). The chain's CDR3 is CATSRGTGGAANYGYTF. CDR3 coding DNA: TGTGCCACCAGCAGAGGGACAGGGGGCGCAGCTAACTATGGCTACACCTTC.

The chain is built from TRBV19 and TRBJ2-5, with D possibly TRBD1 on 5 matching bases. There are 14 residues in the CDR3. CDR1 is LNHDA, CDR2 SQIVND, per germline (reference sequence). V lost 7 bases to trimming and J lost 5 bases, with 17 bases between them. The CDR3 here is CASTQGGMEETQYF. In DNA form, the CDR3 reads TGTGCCAGTACCCAGGGTGGCATGGAGGAGACCCAGTACTTC.

The rearrangement links TRBV18 to TRBJ1-1; D ambiguous. Trimming stripped 6 bases from V and 1 base from J, with 12 bases between. The CDR3 spans 14 residues. Germline V gene data show CDR1 as KGHSH and CDR2 as LQKENI. Here the CDR3 reads CASSSLEENTEAFF. DNA of the CDR3: TGTGCCAGCTCCTCCCTGGAGGAGAACACTGAAGCTTTCTTT.

In its sample, this clone was seen a few times. The V and J genes are TRBV2 and TRBJ2-1, with TRBD2 matching over 8 bases. CDR1 and CDR2 (germline): SNHLY, FYNNEI. The CDR3 has 15 residues. V shed 6 bases, J shed 3 bases, and the junction held 7 bases outside the gene matches. The CDR3 nucleotides read TGTGCCAGCAGCCAAAGTAGCGGGATCTACAATGAGCAGTTCTTC. As protein: CASSQSSGIYNEQFF.

V usage is TRBV7-9 and J usage is TRBJ2-5; TRBD1 might be the D (6 bases). The CDR3 contains 14 residues. V shed 5 bases and J shed 1 base, with 11 bases lying between them. The germline V gene encodes CDR1 SEHNR and CDR2 FQNEAQ (reference sequence). CDR3 sequence: CASSLGTSQETQYF. The CDR3 bases are TGTGCCAGCAGCCTCGGGACATCCCAAGAGACCCAGTACTTC.